This TCR beta chain was obtained from a study of OX40 agonist ivuxolimab in advanced cancers. Study results and caveats: At 0.1-3.0 mg/kg, partial responders had clonal expansion among the lowest observed.

Concerning this clone: Its antigen is still unknown.

This table comes from immunoSEQ multiplex PCR, and its TCRdb copy is limited to in-frame clones, with some not included. The sample records about 88,000 clones, 80% to 90% being singletons. The input for sequencing was CD4+ or CD8+ T cells sorted from blood, taken in a trial of the OX40 agonist ivuxolimab. The receptor comes from an adult with an advanced solid tumor such as melanoma, head and neck, liver or kidney cancer.

The CDR3 nucleotides read TGTGCCAGCAGCCAACAAGGCGGTTTGAACACCGGGGAGCTGTTTTTT. Translated, it gives CASSQQGGLNTGELFF. The chain links TRBV14 to TRBJ2-2, with D unresolved. From germline, CDR1 is SGHDN and CDR2 FVKESK. V was trimmed by 2 bases and J by 1 base, leaving 11 bases between them. The CDR3 is made up of 16 amino acids. The whole variable domain, remainder taken from reference TRBV14 and TRBJ2-2, is EAGVTQFPSHSVIEKGQTVTLRCDPISGHDNLYWYRRVMGKEIKFLLHFVKESKQDESGMPNNRFLAERTGGTYSTLKVQPAELEDSGVYFCASSQQGGLNTGELFFGEGSRLTVL.